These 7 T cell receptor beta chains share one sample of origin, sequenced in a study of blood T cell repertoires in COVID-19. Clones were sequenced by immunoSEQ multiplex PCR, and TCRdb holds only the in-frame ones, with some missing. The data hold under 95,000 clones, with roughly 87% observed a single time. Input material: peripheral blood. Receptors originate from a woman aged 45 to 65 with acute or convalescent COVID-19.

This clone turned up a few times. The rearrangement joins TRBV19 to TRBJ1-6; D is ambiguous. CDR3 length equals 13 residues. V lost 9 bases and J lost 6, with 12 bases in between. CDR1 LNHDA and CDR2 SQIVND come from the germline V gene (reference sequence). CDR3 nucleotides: TGTGCCAGCCAATCGAACGGTAATTCACCCCTCCACTTT. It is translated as CASQSNGNSPLHF.

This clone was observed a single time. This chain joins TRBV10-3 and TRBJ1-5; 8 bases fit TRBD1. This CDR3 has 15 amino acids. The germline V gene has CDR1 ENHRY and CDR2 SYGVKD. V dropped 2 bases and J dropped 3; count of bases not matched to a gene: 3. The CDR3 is CAISEGQGPNQPQHF. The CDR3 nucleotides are TGTGCCATCAGTGAGGGACAGGGCCCCAATCAGCCCCAGCATTTT.

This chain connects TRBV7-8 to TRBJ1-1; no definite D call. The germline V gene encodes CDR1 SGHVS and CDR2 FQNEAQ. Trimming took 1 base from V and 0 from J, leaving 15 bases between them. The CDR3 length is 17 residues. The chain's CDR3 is CASSLEGLGGVNTEAFF. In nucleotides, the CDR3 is TGTGCCAGCAGCTTAGAGGGTTTAGGAGGAGTGAACACTGAAGCTTTCTTT.

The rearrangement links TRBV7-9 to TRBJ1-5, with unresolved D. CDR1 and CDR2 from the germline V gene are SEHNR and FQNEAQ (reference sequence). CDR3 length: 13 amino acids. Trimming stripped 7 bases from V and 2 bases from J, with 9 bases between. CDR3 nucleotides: TGTGCCAGCATTGGGCGGGGCAATCAGCCCCAGCATTTT. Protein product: CASIGRGNQPQHF.

The CDR3 nucleotides are TGTGCCACCAGTGATTTGGTCGGGGGTCGGGACACCATATATTTT. This codes for CATSDLVGGRDTIYF. This chain joins TRBV24-1 and TRBJ1-3; D may be TRBD1 (5 bases). Trimming shortened V by 0 bases and J by 8 bases, and 13 bases separated the two germline ends. The CDR3 covers 15 residues. Germline V gene data show CDR1 as KGHDR and CDR2 as SFDVKD.

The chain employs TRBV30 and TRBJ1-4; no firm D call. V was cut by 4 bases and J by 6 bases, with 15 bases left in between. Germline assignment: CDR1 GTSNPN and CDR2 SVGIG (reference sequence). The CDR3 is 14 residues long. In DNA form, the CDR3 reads TGTGCCTGGAAGATCGATGCTATTGATGAAAAACTGTTTTTT. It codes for CAWKIDAIDEKLFF. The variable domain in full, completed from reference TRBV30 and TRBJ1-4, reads SQTIHQWPATLVQPVGSPLSLECTVEGTSNPNLYWYRQAAGRGLQLLFYSVGIGQISSEVPQNLSASRPQDRQFILSSKKLLLSDSGFYLCAWKIDAIDEKLFFGSGTQLSVL.

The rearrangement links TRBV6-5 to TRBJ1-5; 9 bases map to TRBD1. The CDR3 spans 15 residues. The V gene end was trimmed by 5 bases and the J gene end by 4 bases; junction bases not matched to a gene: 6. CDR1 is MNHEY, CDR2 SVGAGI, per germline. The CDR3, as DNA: TGTGCCAGCAGTCCGACAGGGGGAATTAATCAGCCCCAGCATTTT. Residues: CASSPTGGINQPQHF.